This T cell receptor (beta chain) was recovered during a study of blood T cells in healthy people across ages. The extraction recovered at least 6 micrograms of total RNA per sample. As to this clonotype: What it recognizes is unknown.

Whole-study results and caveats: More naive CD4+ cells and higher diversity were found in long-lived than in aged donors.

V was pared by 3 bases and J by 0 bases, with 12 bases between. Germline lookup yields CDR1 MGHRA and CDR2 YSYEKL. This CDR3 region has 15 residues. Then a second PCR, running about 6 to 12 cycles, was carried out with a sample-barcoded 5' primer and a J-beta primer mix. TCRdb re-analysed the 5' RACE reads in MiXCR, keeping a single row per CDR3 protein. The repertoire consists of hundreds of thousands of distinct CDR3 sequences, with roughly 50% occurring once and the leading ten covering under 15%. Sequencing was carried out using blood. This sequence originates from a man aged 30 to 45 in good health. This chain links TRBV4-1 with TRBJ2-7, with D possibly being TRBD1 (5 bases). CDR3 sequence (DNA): TGCGCCAGCAGCCAGTCTAGGGGCCTCTCCTACGAGCAGTACTTC. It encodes CASSQSRGLSYEQYF.